What follows are 13 T cell receptor beta chains derived from one specimen sequenced in a study of T cell changes during pregnancy in multiple sclerosis. Here immunoSEQ multiplex PCR was the method, and the copy in TCRdb shows in-frame clones only, minus some. Among tens of thousands of clones listed, 85% to 95% were seen once. The starting material was peripheral blood, obtained after pregnancy. Receptors were obtained from a female donor with multiple sclerosis, enrolled in a pregnancy study.

For the CDR3, the DNA is TGTGCCAGCAGCTTAGGACCGGCGGGTGGTTCGAACGAGCAGTACTTC. Residues: CASSLGPAGGSNEQYF. The chain carries TRBV7-9 and TRBJ2-7, with TRBD2 as a possible D gene (5 bases). The V end was cut by 1 base, the J end by 5 bases, with 18 bases between. Per the germline V gene, CDR1 is SEHNR and CDR2 is FQNEAQ (reference sequence). This CDR3 has 16 residues.

The rearrangement links TRBV5-4 to TRBJ2-1; a weak D match, TRBD2 (6 bases). Trimming took 4 bases from V and 7 from J, leaving 18 bases between them. CDR1 is SGHNT, CDR2 YYREEE, per germline (reference sequence). The CDR3 is made up of 15 amino acids. The CDR3 protein is CASSLSTGAWNEQFF. CDR3 DNA sequence: TGTGCCAGCAGCCTGTCGACGGGAGCCTGGAATGAGCAGTTCTTC. Looking up the rest from reference TRBV5-4 and TRBJ2-1 gives the full variable domain: ETGVTQSPTHLIKTRGQQVTLRCSSQSGHNTVSWYQQALGQGPQFIFQYYREEENGRGNFPPRFSGLQFPNYSSELNVNALELDDSALYLCASSLSTGAWNEQFFGPGTRLTVL.

The chain uses TRBV6-5 and TRBJ2-7, with D perhaps matching TRBD2 (6 bases). Trimming shortened V by 2 bases and J by 5 bases, and 16 bases separated the two germline ends. The CDR3 has 15 residues. CDR1 and CDR2 from the germline V gene are MNHEY and SVGAGI. The CDR3 region has the DNA TGTGCCAGCAGTTACCAAGGACGGGGGAGGAACGAGCAGTACTTC. Translated, it gives CASSYQGRGRNEQYF.

This clone came up once. The CDR3 DNA sequence: TGTGCCAGCAGTTCCGGGACAGGGGCGTTAGCTAACTATGGCTACACCTTC. Residues: CASSSGTGALANYGYTF. The V gene is TRBV28, the J gene TRBJ1-2; 10 bases are a match to TRBD1. CDR1 is MDHEN, CDR2 SYDVKM, per germline. The CDR3 spans 17 residues. Unmatched junction bases numbered 8, after V lost 4 bases and J lost 0 bases.

This sequence joins TRBV29-1 and TRBJ1-4; TRBD1 might be the D (5 bases). V shed 6 bases and J shed 4 bases, with 12 bases lying between them. This CDR3 is built from 13 residues. CDR1 is SQVTM and CDR2 is ANQGSEA in the germline V gene. The CDR3 region has the DNA TGCAGCGTCTTTCCGGACAATAATGAAAAACTGTTTTTT. This codes for CSVFPDNNEKLFF.

V usage is TRBV30 and J usage is TRBJ2-3; 8 bases map to TRBD1. This CDR3 spans 13 amino acids. V shed 3 bases, J shed 4 bases, and the junction held 3 bases outside the gene matches. CDR1 GTSNPN and CDR2 SVGIG come from the germline V gene (reference sequence). The DNA for the CDR3 is TGTGCCTGGAGCGCAGGGGGCGCAGATACGCAGTATTTT. Its translation is CAWSAGGADTQYF.

This clone was counted a single time. The V call is TRBV27, the J call TRBJ1-2; D possibly corresponds to TRBD1 (6 bases). CDR3 length: 13 amino acids. Germline loops: CDR1 MNHEY, CDR2 SMNVEV (reference sequence). V lost 3 bases to trimming and J lost 8 bases, with 13 bases between them. The CDR3 here is CASSFGGARGYTF. The CDR3 DNA reads TGTGCCAGCAGTTTTGGGGGGGCTCGGGGCTACACCTTC.

The chain is built from TRBV5-1 and TRBJ2-2; 9 bases agree with TRBD2. V lost 3 bases and J lost 2; bases outside the gene matches: 5. There are 16 residues in the CDR3. CDR1 SGHRS and CDR2 YFSETQ come from the germline V gene. Here the CDR3 reads CASSSVAGVNTGELFF. The CDR3 coding sequence is TGCGCCAGCAGCTCTGTAGCGGGAGTTAACACCGGGGAGCTGTTTTTT.

In this sample, this clone turned up a few times. The chain combines TRBV5-1 with TRBJ1-1, with no clear D. The CDR3 covers 14 residues. Deletions cut 5 bases from V and 3 bases from J, with 14 bases between. From germline, CDR1 is SGHRS and CDR2 YFSETQ. CDR3 sequence reads: CASSPRGSDTEAFF. In DNA, the CDR3 is TGCGCCAGCAGTCCTCGGGGTTCTGACACTGAAGCTTTCTTT.

This clone has only one observation. J is TRBJ1-1 and V is TRBV4-1; TRBD1 agrees at 7 bases. Germline V CDR1 and CDR2: MGHRA, YSYEKL. The CDR3 contains 15 residues. J was trimmed by 1 base and V by 2 bases; bases with no gene match: 4. CDR3: CASSQPGQTNTEAFF. The CDR3 coding sequence is TGCGCCAGCAGCCAACCGGGACAGACGAACACTGAAGCTTTCTTT.

This clone was counted once. The chain employs TRBV5-1 and TRBJ1-1, with D unresolved. The CDR3 is 13 residues long. Between the trimmed V and J ends, which lost 4 bases and 1 base, there was a span of 8 bases. The germline V gene has CDR1 SGHRS and CDR2 YFSETQ. The CDR3 here is CASSQEQNTEAFF. The CDR3, as DNA: TGCGCCAGCAGCCAAGAACAGAACACTGAAGCTTTCTTT. Complete variable domain (other parts from reference TRBV5-1 and TRBJ1-1): KAGVTQTPRYLIKTRGQQVTLSCSPISGHRSVSWYQQTPGQGLQFLFEYFSETQRNKGNFPGRFSGRQFSNSRSEMNVSTLELGDSALYLCASSQEQNTEAFFGQGTRLTVV.

The chain is built from TRBV11-3 and TRBJ2-1, with 7 bases aligning to TRBD2. Germline V lookup: CDR1 SGHNT, CDR2 YENEEA. J was trimmed by 2 bases and V by 2 bases; bases with no gene match: 0. The CDR3 runs to 14 residues. CDR3: CASSLSGTYNEQFF. The DNA for the CDR3 is TGTGCCAGCAGCTTAAGCGGGACCTACAATGAGCAGTTCTTC.

The chain joins TRBV5-4 to TRBJ2-7; D might be TRBD2 (6 bases). In germline, CDR1 is SGHNT, CDR2 YYREEE (reference sequence). The V end was cut by 1 base, the J end by 5 bases, with 13 bases between. The CDR3 runs to 14 residues. The CDR3 region is CASSLLGRLNEQYF. The CDR3 DNA reads TGTGCCAGCAGCTTGTTGGGGAGGTTGAACGAGCAGTACTTC.